The 20 T cell receptor beta chains below all came from one sample that was sequenced in a study of control samples from healthy donors and cancer patients (dated by TCRdb to the early 2020s). Libraries were made using the immunoSEQ multiplex PCR assay. TCRdb re-hosts the immuneACCESS table, in-frame sequences only. Its copies lack some clones; in the studies checked, an unresolved V gene accounts for under half of them, and the cause for the rest is not known. The sample contains around 130,000 clones, roughly 90% of them found a single time. The ten largest make up approximately 39% of the sample. Source material: blood. All receptors come from a middle-aged man in good health.

V gene TRBV7-8 combines with J gene TRBJ2-1, with 12 bases aligning to TRBD2. V trimming: 5 bases; J trimming: 5 bases; junction bases outside the gene matches: 4. Per the germline V gene, CDR1 is SGHVS and CDR2 is FQNEAQ. The CDR3 runs to 15 residues. CDR3 in DNA: TGTGCCAGCAGCCCCGGACTAGCGGGGAACAATGAGCAGTTCTTC. It translates to CASSPGLAGNNEQFF. Looking up the rest from reference TRBV7-8 and TRBJ2-1 gives the full variable domain: GAGVSQSPRYKVAKRGQDVALRCDPISGHVSLFWYQQALGQGPEFLTYFQNEAQLDKSGLPSDRFFAERPEGSVSTLKIQRTQQEDSAVYLCASSPGLAGNNEQFFGPGTRLTVL.

This chain links TRBV5-1 with TRBJ2-2; D remains unclear. The CDR3 is 13 residues long. Germline assignment: CDR1 SGHRS and CDR2 YFSETQ. V lost 0 bases, J lost 6 bases, and 6 bases lay in between. The CDR3 loop is CASSLDGPGELFF. The CDR3 nucleotides are TGCGCCAGCAGCTTGGACGGCCCCGGGGAGCTGTTTTTT.

The rearrangement joins TRBV10-3 to TRBJ2-7; D gene ambiguous. The CDR3 extends over 15 amino acids. The V and J ends lost 0 bases and 4 bases respectively, with 13 bases between them. Germline loops: CDR1 ENHRY, CDR2 SYGVKD. In DNA form, the CDR3 reads TGTGCCATCAGTGAGTCTAACACTCCCTCATACGAGCAGTACTTC. Translation gives CAISESNTPSYEQYF.

The DNA for the CDR3 is TGTGCCAGCAGTACATGGACAGGGTACGAGCAGTACTTC. It translates to CASSTWTGYEQYF. V gene TRBV6-5 combines with J gene TRBJ2-7, with 8 positions matching TRBD1. The CDR3 sequence is 13 residues long. V lost 5 bases, J lost 4 bases, and 4 bases stayed unmatched. The germline CDR1 and CDR2 sequences are MNHEY and SVGAGI.

The rearrangement links TRBV6-2 or TRBV6-3 to TRBJ2-3; TRBD2 might be the D (6 bases). V gave up 0 bases and J gave up 6 bases, with 10 bases separating them. Looked up from germline, CDR1 is MNHEY and CDR2 is SVGEGT. The CDR3 loop spans 14 amino acids. The CDR3: CASSYSPGLDTQYF. CDR3 coding DNA: TGTGCCAGCAGTTACTCCCCGGGACTCGATACGCAGTATTTT.

The rearrangement joins TRBV6-1 to TRBJ1-2; D gene ambiguous. Trimming removed 2 bases at V and 4 bases at J, with 11 bases between. In germline, CDR1 is MNHNS, CDR2 SASEGT. The CDR3 spans 14 residues. The CDR3 DNA reads TGTGCCAGCAGTGAACCGGCCAGGTTCTATGGCTACACCTTC. It is translated as CASSEPARFYGYTF.

The rearrangement links TRBV6-2 or TRBV6-3 to TRBJ1-2; tentatively, D is TRBD1 (5 bases). The germline V and J ends were trimmed by 6 bases and 3 bases, with 20 bases remaining between them. Germline-derived CDR1 and CDR2 are MNHEY and SVGEGT. This CDR3 is 16 amino acids long. The CDR3 DNA reads TGTGCCAGCAGCCCTTTACGGGGGGGGTTTGACTATGGCTACACCTTC. Translating it yields CASSPLRGGFDYGYTF.

The chain is built from TRBV7-9 and TRBJ1-6, with D unclear. Germline V CDR1 and CDR2: SEHNR, FQNEAQ (reference sequence). CDR3 length: 12 residues. Trimming removed 3 bases from V and 8 bases from J, with 5 bases in between. The DNA of the CDR3 is TGTGCCAGCAGCTTTAGGGATTCACCCCTCCACTTT. As protein: CASSFRDSPLHF.

This sequence joins TRBV20-1 and TRBJ1-2; 8 nucleotides align to TRBD1. V dropped 3 bases and J dropped 3; count of bases not matched to a gene: 9. The CDR3 has 15 residues. CDR1 is DFQATT and CDR2 is SNEGSKA in the germline V gene (reference sequence). CDR3: CSASPTGGGHYGYTF. The CDR3 DNA sequence: TGCAGTGCTAGTCCCACAGGGGGAGGGCACTATGGCTACACCTTC.

The rearrangement uses TRBV29-1 and TRBJ1-2; 8 bases line up with TRBD1. The CDR3 contains 12 residues. The germline gives CDR1 SQVTM, CDR2 ANQGSEA. J lost 12 bases, V lost 4 bases, and 10 bases had no gene match. The CDR3 DNA follows: TGCAGCGTTGCAGGGGACAGGTCCTTGCACACCTTC. The encoded protein is CSVAGDRSLHTF.

The sample holds a few counts of this clone. This chain joins TRBV19 and TRBJ1-2, with 7 positions matching TRBD1. Trimming cost V 3 bases and J 5 bases; bases outside gene matches: 3. Germline V gene sequence: CDR1 LNHDA, CDR2 SQIVND (reference sequence). There are 13 residues in the CDR3. DNA of the CDR3: TGTGCCAGTAGTATTTTCAGGGGGTATGGCTACACCTTC. It is translated as CASSIFRGYGYTF.

V is TRBV11-2 and J is TRBJ2-1; 7 nucleotides line up with TRBD2. V shed 5 bases and J 1 base; nucleotides not matched to a gene: 8. The CDR3 is 16 amino acids. Germline V gene lookup returns CDR1 SGHAT and CDR2 FQNNGV. For the CDR3, the DNA is TGTGCCAGCAGCCTGTGGGGGGGGGTTTCCTACAATGAGCAGTTCTTC. Its protein is CASSLWGGVSYNEQFF.

The chain carries TRBV5-1 and TRBJ1-1; the D is unclear. This CDR3 has 13 amino acids. Trimming left V 0 bases short and J 4 bases short, with 7 bases between. Germline CDR1 and CDR2: SGHRS and YFSETQ. For the CDR3, the DNA is TGCGCCAGCAGCTTGGTGGTCGCCACTGAAGCTTTCTTT. Its protein product is CASSLVVATEAFF. Variable domain in full (rest from reference TRBV5-1 and TRBJ1-1): KAGVTQTPRYLIKTRGQQVTLSCSPISGHRSVSWYQQTPGQGLQFLFEYFSETQRNKGNFPGRFSGRQFSNSRSEMNVSTLELGDSALYLCASSLVVATEAFFGQGTRLTVV.

The sample holds one count of this clone. The chain uses TRBV24-1 and TRBJ2-1; possible D gene TRBD1, 6 bases. This CDR3 has 14 amino acids. Between the trimmed V and J ends, which lost 4 bases and 7 bases, there was a span of 13 bases. Germline CDR1 and CDR2: KGHDR and SFDVKD. CDR3 in DNA: TGTGCCACCAGTGACCTGGACAGTGGAAATGAGCAGTTCTTC. It is translated as CATSDLDSGNEQFF.

The gene calls are TRBV7-2 and TRBJ2-5; tentatively, D is TRBD2 (7 bases). V gave up 4 bases and J gave up 4 bases, with 10 bases separating them. Germline V gives CDR1 SGHTA, CDR2 FQGNSA. The CDR3 extends over 13 amino acids. The CDR3, as DNA: TGTGCCAGCAGCTCGAGGGGGGGAGAGACCCAGTACTTC. Residues: CASSSRGGETQYF.

The rearrangement uses TRBV19 and TRBJ2-1; 8 bases line up with TRBD2. Germline CDR1 reads LNHDA; CDR2 reads SQIVND (reference sequence). J was trimmed by 5 bases and V by 5 bases; bases with no gene match: 8. This CDR3 has 15 amino acids. CDR3 in amino acids: CASSFGGGTDNEQFF. CDR3 in DNA: TGTGCCAGTAGTTTCGGGGGGGGCACCGACAATGAGCAGTTCTTC.

The chain uses TRBV27 and TRBJ2-7; D unclear. Trimming took off 3 bases at V and 5 bases at J, with 11 bases between the two ends. Germline V lookup: CDR1 MNHEY, CDR2 SMNVEV (reference sequence). The CDR3 length is 13 residues. The CDR3 region is CASSFTVNDEQYF. CDR3 DNA: TGTGCCAGCAGTTTCACAGTTAATGACGAGCAGTACTTC.

The chain uses TRBV14 and TRBJ2-2; TRBD2 agrees at 11 bases. Looked up from germline, CDR1 is SGHDN and CDR2 is FVKESK. V lost 4 bases, J lost 3 bases, and 4 bases stayed unmatched. There are 16 residues in the CDR3. The DNA of the CDR3 is TGTGCCAGCAGCCCTCTAGCGGGGGGTTACACCGGGGAGCTGTTTTTT. It encodes CASSPLAGGYTGELFF.

The rearrangement uses TRBV12-3 or TRBV12-4 and TRBJ1-1, with unresolved D. CDR3 size: 13 residues. V was clipped by 2 bases and J by 7 bases, with 11 bases between them. The CDR3 DNA reads TGTGCCAGCAGTTTAAGGAATGGGGTTGAAGCTTTCTTT. Its translation: CASSLRNGVEAFF.

The chain combines TRBV20-1 with TRBJ2-7; D gene unclear. From germline, CDR1 is DFQATT and CDR2 SNEGSKA (reference sequence). With 3 bases removed from V and 0 bases from J, the gap between germline ends came to 12 bases. This CDR3 contains 14 residues. CDR3 sequence (DNA): TGCAGTGCTAGTCCCCAGGTCTCCTCCTACGAGCAGTACTTC. It codes for CSASPQVSSYEQYF.